This TCR beta chain was observed in a study of CD8+CD57+ T cells in acquired aplastic anemia (dated by TCRdb to about 2018). About the study as a whole: Extracted DNA from sorted CD4+ and CD8+ cells averaged approximately 3 ug, ranging from roughly 0.17 to 27.4 ug. Healthy donor samples averaged around 9.8 million reads for CD4+ and fewer than 12 million for CD8+ cells. What the study reported, not specific to this receptor: Roughly 30 CD8+ CDR3 sequences were shared between patients and controls but appeared highly expressed in patients and within their immunodominant clones. No significant difference in CD8+ Simpson's diversity was found between patients and healthy controls (P=0.060).

CDR1 SGDLS and CDR2 YYNGEE are derived from the germline V gene. V sheds 0 bases and J sheds 1 base, leaving 8 bases between their ends. Counted from cysteine to phenylalanine, this CDR3 has 14 amino acids. The only DNA kept is the CDR3, 42 bases in frame from the first base. TCR repertoires of sorted CD4+ and CD8+ blood T cells from severe aplastic anemia patients and healthy subjects were deep-sequenced in the study. Ficoll-Paque density gradient centrifugation was used to isolate peripheral blood mononuclear cells. Before DNA extraction, CD4+ and CD8+ T cells were sorted with FACS or magnetic beads. Genomic DNA was used as template for profiling of TCR beta VDJ combinations and CDR3 sequences. TCR repertoire sequencing was run on an Illumina HiSeq 2000. Regarding the original processing steps: Repertoires were assessed using TRBV/TRBJ rearrangement plots, CDR3 size and DJ length profiles, and Simpson's diversity index. The most abundant DNA sequence in the deep sequencing data was defined as the immunodominant clone. CDR3 amino acid sequences were screened for sharing across subjects and compared with published repertoires and the VDJdb database. TCRdb reran the public reads through fastp at Q25 and MiXCR, keeping productive beta chains. CDR3 protein sequences are deduplicated, and each keeps its most common genes and DNA. TCRdb, rather than the study authors, made the V and J calls. The sample includes approximately 380,000 distinct CDR3 sequences, with just under 70% observed a single time. In total, the top ten clones hold approximately 3.9% of the sample.

This clonotype was seen ten or more times. What antigen it recognizes has not been identified. Base quality data are lacking; no much larger clone is found one base away. The source is a human donor in good health, serving as a control. The sequenced sample consisted of sorted CD4+, CD8+, or CD8+CD57+ T cells (not recorded which) from PBMCs. The V gene is TRBV9 and the J gene is TRBJ2-7, with the identity of the D gene unclear. Here the CDR3 is given as CASSVGSRSYEQYF. The DNA sequence is given as TGTGCCAGCAGCGTAGGGTCTAGATCCTACGAGCAGTACTTC.